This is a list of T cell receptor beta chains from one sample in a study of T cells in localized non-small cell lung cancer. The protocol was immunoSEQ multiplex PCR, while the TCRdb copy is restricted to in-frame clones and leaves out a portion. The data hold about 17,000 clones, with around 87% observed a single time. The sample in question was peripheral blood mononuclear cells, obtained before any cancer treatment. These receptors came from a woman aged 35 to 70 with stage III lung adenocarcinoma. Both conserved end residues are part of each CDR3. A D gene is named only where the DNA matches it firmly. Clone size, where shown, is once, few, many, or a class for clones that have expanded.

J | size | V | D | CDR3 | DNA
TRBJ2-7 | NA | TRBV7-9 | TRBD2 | CASSLYVTGTSGYEQYF | TGTGCCAGCAGCCTATACGTAACCGGGACTAGCGGCTACGAGCAGTACTTC
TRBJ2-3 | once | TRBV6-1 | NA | CASTRGGLSTDTQYF | TGTGCCAGCACCCGAGGGGGACTTAGCACAGATACGCAGTATTTT
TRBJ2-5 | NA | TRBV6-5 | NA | CASSSEGRGETQYF | TGTGCCAGCAGCTCAGAAGGCAGGGGAGAGACCCAGTACTTC
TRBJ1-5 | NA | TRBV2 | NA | CASKLAENQPQHF | TGTGCCAGCAAGTTGGCAGAAAATCAGCCCCAGCATTTT
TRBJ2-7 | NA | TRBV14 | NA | CASSRRHYEQYF | TGTGCCAGCAGCCGAAGACACTACGAGCAGTACTTC
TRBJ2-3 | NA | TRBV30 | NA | CAWSGTGTDTQYF | TGTGCCTGGTCGGGTACGGGCACAGATACGCAGTATTTT
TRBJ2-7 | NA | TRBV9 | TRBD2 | CASSVGGLDYEQYF | TGTGCCAGCAGCGTAGGGGGACTAGACTACGAGCAGTACTTC
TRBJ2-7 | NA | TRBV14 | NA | CASSPRWGDYEQYF | TGTGCCAGCAGCCCCCGGTGGGGTGACTACGAGCAGTACTTC
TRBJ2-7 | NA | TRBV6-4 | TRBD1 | CASRPGTVSYEQYF | TGTGCCAGCAGACCCGGGACAGTATCCTACGAGCAGTACTTC
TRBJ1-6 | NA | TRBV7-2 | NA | CASSTRQSSYNSPLHF | TGTGCCAGCAGCACCAGACAGAGCTCCTATAATTCACCCCTCCACTTT
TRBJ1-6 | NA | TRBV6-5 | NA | CASSLTVRGPLHF | TGTGCCAGCAGTTTGACGGTTCGGGGACCCCTCCACTTT
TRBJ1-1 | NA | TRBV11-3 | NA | CASSLDGNTEAFF | TGTGCCAGCAGCTTGGACGGGAACACTGAAGCTTTCTTT
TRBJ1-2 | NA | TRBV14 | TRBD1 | CASSRFRTGNGYTF | TGTGCCAGCAGCCGGTTCCGGACAGGGAACGGCTACACCTTC
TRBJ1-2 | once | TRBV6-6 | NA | CASSTNTYGYTF | TGTGCCAGCAGTACCAACACCTATGGCTACACCTTC
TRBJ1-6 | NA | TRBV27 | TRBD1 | CASSVTGGSMYNSPLHF | TGTGCCAGCAGTGTGACAGGGGGCAGCATGTATAATTCACCCCTCCACTTT
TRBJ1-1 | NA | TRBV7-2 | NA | CASRFGVEAFF | TGTGCCAGCAGATTCGGGGTTGAAGCTTTCTTT
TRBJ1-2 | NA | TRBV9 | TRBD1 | CASSVGQGDGYTF | TGTGCCAGCAGCGTAGGCCAGGGGGATGGCTACACCTTC
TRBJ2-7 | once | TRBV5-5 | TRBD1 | CASSRDRGFTYEQYF | TGTGCCAGCAGTCGGGACAGGGGGTTCACCTACGAGCAGTACTTC
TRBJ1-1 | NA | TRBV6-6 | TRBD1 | CASTRTGPGEAFF | TGTGCCAGCACCCGGACAGGTCCAGGTGAAGCTTTCTTT
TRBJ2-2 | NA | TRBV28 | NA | CASSLPTGTGELFF | TGTGCCAGCAGTTTACCCACAGGGACCGGGGAGCTGTTTTTT
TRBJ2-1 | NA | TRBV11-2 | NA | CASSFWGGAAEQFF | TGTGCCAGCAGCTTCTGGGGGGGGGCCGCTGAGCAGTTCTTC
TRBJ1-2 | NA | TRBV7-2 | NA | CASSLEHRNYGYTF | TGTGCCAGCAGCTTAGAACACCGAAACTATGGCTACACCTTC
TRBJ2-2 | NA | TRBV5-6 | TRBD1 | CASSLIGDRGRGTGELFF | TGTGCCAGCAGCTTGATTGGGGACAGGGGGCGCGGGACCGGGGAGCTGTTTTTT
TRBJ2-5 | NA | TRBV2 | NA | CASSLGDTGPRSRTQYF | TGTGCCAGCAGCTTAGGAGACACCGGGCCTCGGTCCAGGACCCAGTACTTC
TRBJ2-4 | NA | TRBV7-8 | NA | CASSLKGPPAKNIQYF | TGTGCCAGCAGCTTAAAAGGACCGCCGGCCAAAAACATTCAGTACTTC
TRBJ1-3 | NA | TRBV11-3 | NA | CASSPTTGRRLYSGNTIYF | TGTGCCAGCAGCCCAACTACGGGACGACGGCTATACTCTGGAAACACCATATATTTT
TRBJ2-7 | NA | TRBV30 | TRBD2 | CASLAGGLSQYF | TGTGCCAGCCTAGCGGGAGGGCTCTCTCAGTACTTC
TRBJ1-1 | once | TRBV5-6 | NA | CASSVVGREMNTEAFF | TGTGCCAGCAGCGTGGTAGGACGGGAGATGAACACTGAAGCTTTCTTT